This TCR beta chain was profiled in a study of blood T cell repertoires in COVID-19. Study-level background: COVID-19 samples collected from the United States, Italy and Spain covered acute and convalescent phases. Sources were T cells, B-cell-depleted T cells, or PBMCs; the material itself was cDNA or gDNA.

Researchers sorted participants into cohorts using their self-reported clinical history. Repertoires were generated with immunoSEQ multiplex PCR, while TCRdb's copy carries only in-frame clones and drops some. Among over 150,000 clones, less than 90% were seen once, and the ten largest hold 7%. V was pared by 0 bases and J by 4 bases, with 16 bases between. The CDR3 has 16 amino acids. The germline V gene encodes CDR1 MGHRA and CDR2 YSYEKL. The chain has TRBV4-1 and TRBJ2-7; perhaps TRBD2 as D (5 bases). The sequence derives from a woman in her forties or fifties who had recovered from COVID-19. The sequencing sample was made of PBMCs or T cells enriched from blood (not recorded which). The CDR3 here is CASSQEGVGELYEQYF. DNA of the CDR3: TGCGCCAGCAGCCAAGAAGGAGTGGGAGAGCTATACGAGCAGTACTTC.